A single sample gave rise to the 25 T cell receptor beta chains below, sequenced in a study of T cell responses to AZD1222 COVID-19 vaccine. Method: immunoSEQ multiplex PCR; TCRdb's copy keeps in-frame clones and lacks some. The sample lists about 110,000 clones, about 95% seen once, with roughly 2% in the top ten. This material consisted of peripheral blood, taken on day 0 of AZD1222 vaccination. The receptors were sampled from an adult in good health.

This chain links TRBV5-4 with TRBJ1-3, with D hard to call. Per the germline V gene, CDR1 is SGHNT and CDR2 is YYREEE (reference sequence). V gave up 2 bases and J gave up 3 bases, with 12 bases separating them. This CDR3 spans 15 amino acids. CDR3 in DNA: TGTGCCAGCAGCTTCGCGGCGGGAGGTGGAAACACCATATATTTT. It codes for CASSFAAGGGNTIYF.

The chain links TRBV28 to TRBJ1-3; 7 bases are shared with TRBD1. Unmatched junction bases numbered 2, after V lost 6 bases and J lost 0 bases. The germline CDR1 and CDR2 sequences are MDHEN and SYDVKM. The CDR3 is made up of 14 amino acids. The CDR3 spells CASRRTGSGNTIYF. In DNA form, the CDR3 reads TGTGCCAGCAGACGGACAGGCTCTGGAAACACCATATATTTT.

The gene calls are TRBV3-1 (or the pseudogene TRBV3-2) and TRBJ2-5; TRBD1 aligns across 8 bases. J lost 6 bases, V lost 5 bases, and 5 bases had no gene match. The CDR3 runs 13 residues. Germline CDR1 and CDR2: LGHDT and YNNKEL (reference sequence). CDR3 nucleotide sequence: TGTGCCAGCAGCTTACGACAGGGGCAGACCCAGTACTTC. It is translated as CASSLRQGQTQYF.

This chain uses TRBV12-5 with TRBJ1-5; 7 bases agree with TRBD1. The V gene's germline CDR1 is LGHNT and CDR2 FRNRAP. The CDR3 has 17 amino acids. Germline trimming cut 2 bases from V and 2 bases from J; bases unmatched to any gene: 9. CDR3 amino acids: CASGLQGVLSGNQPQHF. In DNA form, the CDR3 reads TGTGCTAGTGGTTTGCAGGGGGTCTTGTCTGGCAATCAGCCCCAGCATTTT.

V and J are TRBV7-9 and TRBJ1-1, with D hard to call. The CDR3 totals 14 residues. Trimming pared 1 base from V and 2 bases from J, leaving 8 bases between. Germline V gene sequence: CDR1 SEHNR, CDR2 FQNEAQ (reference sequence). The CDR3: CASSLVIGNTEAFF. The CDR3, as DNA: TGTGCCAGCAGCTTAGTCATCGGTAACACTGAAGCTTTCTTT.

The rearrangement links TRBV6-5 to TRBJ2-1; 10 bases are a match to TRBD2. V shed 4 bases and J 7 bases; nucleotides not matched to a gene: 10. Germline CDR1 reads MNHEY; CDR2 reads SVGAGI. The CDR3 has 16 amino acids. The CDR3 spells CASSSLAGGGVNEQFF. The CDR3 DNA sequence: TGTGCCAGCAGTTCCTTAGCGGGAGGTGGTGTAAATGAGCAGTTCTTC.

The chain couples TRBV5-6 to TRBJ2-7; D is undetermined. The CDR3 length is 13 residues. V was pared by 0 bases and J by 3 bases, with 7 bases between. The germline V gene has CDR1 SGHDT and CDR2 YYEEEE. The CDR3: CASSLGSHYEQYF. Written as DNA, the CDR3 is TGTGCCAGCAGCTTGGGAAGCCACTACGAGCAGTACTTC.

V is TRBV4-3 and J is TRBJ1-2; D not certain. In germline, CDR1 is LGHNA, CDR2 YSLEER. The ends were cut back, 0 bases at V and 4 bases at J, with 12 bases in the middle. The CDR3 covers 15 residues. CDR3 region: CASSQETVFSYGYTF. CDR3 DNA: TGCGCCAGCAGCCAAGAAACAGTGTTCTCCTATGGCTACACCTTC.

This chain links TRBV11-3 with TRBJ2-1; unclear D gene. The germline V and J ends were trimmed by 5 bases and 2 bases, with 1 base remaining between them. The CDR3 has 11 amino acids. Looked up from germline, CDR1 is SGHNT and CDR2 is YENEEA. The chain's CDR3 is CASSTYNEQFF. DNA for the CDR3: TGTGCCAGCAGCACCTACAATGAGCAGTTCTTC.

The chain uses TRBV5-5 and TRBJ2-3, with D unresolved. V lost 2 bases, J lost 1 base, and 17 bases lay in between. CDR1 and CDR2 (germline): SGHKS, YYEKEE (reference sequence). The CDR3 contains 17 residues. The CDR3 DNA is TGTGCCAGCAGCTTTGACGACGTAGGCCTGGGCACAGATACGCAGTATTTT. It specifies CASSFDDVGLGTDTQYF.

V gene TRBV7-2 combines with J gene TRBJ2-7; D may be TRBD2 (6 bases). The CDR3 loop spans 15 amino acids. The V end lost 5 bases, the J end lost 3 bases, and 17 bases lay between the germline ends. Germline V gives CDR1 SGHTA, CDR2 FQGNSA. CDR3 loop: CASSTGGAWNYEQYF. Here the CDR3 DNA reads TGTGCCAGCAGCACCGGGGGAGCGTGGAACTACGAGCAGTACTTC.

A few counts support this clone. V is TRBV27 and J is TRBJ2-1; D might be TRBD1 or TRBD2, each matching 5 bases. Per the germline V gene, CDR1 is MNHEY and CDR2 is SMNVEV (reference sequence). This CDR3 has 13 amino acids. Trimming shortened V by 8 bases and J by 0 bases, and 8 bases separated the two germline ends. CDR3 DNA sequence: TGTGCCAGCTGGGACCTCTCCTACAATGAGCAGTTCTTC. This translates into CASWDLSYNEQFF.

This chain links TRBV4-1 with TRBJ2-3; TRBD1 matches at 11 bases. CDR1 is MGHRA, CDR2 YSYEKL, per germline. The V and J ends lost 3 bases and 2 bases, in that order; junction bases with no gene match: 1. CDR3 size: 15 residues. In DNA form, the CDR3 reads TGCGCCAGCAGCCAGGGACAGGGGGTCACAGATACGCAGTATTTT. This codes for CASSQGQGVTDTQYF.

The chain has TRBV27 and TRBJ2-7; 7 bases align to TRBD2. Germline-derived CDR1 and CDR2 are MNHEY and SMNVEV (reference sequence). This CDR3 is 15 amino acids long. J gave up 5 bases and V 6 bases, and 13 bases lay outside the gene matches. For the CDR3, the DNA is TGTGCCAGCAGACCCCAAGGAGCGGGACTGAACGAGCAGTACTTC. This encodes CASRPQGAGLNEQYF.

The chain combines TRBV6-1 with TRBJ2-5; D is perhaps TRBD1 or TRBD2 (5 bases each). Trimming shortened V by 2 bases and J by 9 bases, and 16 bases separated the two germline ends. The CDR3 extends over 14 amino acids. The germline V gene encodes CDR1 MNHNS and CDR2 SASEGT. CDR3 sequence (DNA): TGTGCCAGCAGTGAACCCGGGACCCCTAGGGCCCAGTACTTC. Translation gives CASSEPGTPRAQYF.

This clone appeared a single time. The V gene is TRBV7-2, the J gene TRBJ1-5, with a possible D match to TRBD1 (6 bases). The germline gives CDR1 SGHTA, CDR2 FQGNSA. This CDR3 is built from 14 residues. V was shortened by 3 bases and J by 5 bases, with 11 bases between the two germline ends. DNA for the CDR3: TGTGCCAGCAGCTTCGGACAGTCTTATCAGCCCCAGCATTTT. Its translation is CASSFGQSYQPQHF.

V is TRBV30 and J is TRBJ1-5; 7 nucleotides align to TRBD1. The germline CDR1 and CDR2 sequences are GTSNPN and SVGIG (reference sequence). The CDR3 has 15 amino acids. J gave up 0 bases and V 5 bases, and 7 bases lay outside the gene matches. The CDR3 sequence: CAWSKGAYSNQPQHF. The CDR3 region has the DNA TGTGCCTGGTCCAAGGGGGCTTATAGCAATCAGCCCCAGCATTTT.

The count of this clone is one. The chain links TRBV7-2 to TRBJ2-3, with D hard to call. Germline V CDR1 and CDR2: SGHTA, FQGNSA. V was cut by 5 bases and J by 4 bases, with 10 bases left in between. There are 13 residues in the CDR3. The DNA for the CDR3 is TGTGCCAGCAGCACGCGCCACCCAGATACGCAGTATTTT. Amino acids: CASSTRHPDTQYF.

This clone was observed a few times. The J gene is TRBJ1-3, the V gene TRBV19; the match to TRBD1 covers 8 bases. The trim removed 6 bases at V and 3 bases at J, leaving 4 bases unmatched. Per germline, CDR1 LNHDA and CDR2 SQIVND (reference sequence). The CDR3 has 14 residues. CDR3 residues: CASSTGGFGNTIYF. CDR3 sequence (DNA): TGTGCCAGTAGCACAGGGGGATTTGGAAACACCATATATTTT.

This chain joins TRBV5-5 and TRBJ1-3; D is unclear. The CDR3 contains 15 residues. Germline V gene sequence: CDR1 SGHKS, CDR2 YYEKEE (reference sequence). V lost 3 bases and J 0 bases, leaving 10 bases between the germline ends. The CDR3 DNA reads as TGTGCCAGCAGCTCCTTACAAGACTCTGGAAACACCATATATTTT. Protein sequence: CASSSLQDSGNTIYF.

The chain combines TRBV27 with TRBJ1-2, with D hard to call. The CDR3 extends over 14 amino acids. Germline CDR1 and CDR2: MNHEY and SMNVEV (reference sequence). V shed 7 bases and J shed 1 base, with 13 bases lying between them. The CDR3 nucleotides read TGTGCCAGCACTTCGGCGGGGTTTAACTATGGCTACACCTTC. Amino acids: CASTSAGFNYGYTF.

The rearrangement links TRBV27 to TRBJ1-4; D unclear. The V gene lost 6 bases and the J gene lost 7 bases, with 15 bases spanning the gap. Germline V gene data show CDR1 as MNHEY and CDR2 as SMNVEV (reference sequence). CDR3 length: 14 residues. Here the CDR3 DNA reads TGTGCCAGCAGCAACTATGGACCGGGTGAAAAACTGTTTTTT. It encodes CASSNYGPGEKLFF.

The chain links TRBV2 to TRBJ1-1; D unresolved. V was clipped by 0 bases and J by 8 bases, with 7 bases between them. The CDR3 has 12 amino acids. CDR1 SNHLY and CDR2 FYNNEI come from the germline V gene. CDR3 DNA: TGTGCCAGCAGTGAAGCAGAGATAGAAGCTTTCTTT. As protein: CASSEAEIEAFF.

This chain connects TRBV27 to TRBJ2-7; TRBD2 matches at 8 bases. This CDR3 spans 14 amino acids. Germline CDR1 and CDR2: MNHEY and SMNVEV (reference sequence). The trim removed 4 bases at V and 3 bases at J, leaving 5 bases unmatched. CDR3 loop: CASSSREGIYEQYF. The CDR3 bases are TGTGCCAGCAGTTCCCGGGAGGGGATCTACGAGCAGTACTTC.

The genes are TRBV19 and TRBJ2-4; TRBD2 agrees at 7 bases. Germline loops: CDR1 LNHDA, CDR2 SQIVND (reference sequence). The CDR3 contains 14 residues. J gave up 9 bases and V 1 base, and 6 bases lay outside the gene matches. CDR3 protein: CASSIGGGLGIQYF. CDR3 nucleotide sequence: TGTGCCAGTAGTATAGGGGGGGGTCTGGGCATTCAGTACTTC.